This T cell receptor (beta chain) is from a study of T cell changes during pregnancy in multiple sclerosis. Libraries were prepared by immunoSEQ multiplex PCR; TCRdb keeps only in-frame clonotypes and omits some of them. The sample shows 15,000 to 20,000 clones, around 97% of them seen only once. Germline assignment: CDR1 MNHEY and CDR2 SVGAGI. This CDR3 spans 14 amino acids. V shed 5 bases and J 5 bases; nucleotides not matched to a gene: 8. The TCR comes from a female donor with multiple sclerosis, enrolled in a pregnancy study. The rearrangement links TRBV6-5 to TRBJ2-5; 7 nucleotides line up with TRBD2. The sample here was peripheral blood, taken in the third trimester of pregnancy. The CDR3 region is CASSPQGGRETQYF. The DNA for the CDR3 is TGTGCCAGCAGTCCCCAGGGAGGGCGTGAGACCCAGTACTTC.